This T cell receptor (beta chain) was profiled in a study of T cell changes during pregnancy in multiple sclerosis. The germline V gene has CDR1 SGHAT and CDR2 FQNNGV. The CDR3 has 14 amino acids. The junction had 2 bases not matched to a gene; V was cut back by 1 base and J by 4 bases. Clones were sequenced by immunoSEQ multiplex PCR, and TCRdb holds only the in-frame ones, with some missing. The data contain 60,000 or so clones, roughly 87% of them singletons. This clone occurred once. This TCR was recovered from a female donor in good health, enrolled as a control in a pregnancy study. This chain links TRBV11-2 with TRBJ2-7; TRBD2 aligns across 9 bases. This material consisted of peripheral blood, taken in the second trimester of pregnancy. The CDR3 is CASSLVLAGYEQYF. DNA for the CDR3: TGTGCCAGCAGCTTAGTTCTAGCGGGGTACGAGCAGTACTTC.